This T cell receptor beta chain was sequenced for a study of T cells in Graves' hyperthyroidism and ophthalmopathy. Study-wide results and limits: In validation, the model predicted ophthalmopathy. These predictions came a median roughly 6 months before onset. Most expanded thyroid clonotypes above 0.001 also appeared in blood.

Diagnoses were established using clinical symptoms, serum thyroxine and TRAb, thyroid ultrasound and orbital computed tomography. Germline V gene lookup returns CDR1 DFQATT and CDR2 SNEGSKA (reference sequence). The J segment lost 4 bases and the V segment lost 4 bases, leaving 3 bases of the junction unmatched. The CDR3 spans 13 residues. Remarks on this clonotype: Antigen unknown.

The investigators amplified TCR beta CDR3 regions from RNA transcripts. HTBI primers were employed in a first-round RT-PCR of the TCR CDR3. From the multiplex PCR reads, TCRdb called clonotypes with MiXCR, one entry per CDR3 protein. The sample lists 350,000 to 400,000 distinct CDR3 sequences; just under 15% were seen once. The V call is TRBV20-1, the J call TRBJ2-1; 8 bases are a match to TRBD2. The source material was blood. This clonotype was sampled from a woman in her 30s with Graves' hyperthyroidism. This CDR3 reads CSATGLEYNEQFF. The CDR3 DNA reads as TGCAGTGCTACGGGACTAGAGTACAATGAGCAGTTCTTC.